One sample yielded the 4 T cell receptor beta chains listed below, sequenced in a study of cytomegalovirus exposure and HLA in healthy donors. TCRdb's table, derived via immunoSEQ multiplex PCR, lists solely in-frame clones and lacks some. The table includes approximately 190,000 clones, 84% detected once. The specimen was PBMCs. These receptors were obtained from a man aged 18 to 30 in good health and CMV-seropositive.

V usage is TRBV30 and J usage is TRBJ2-3; D perhaps matches TRBD2 (7 bases). The germline V gene encodes CDR1 GTSNPN and CDR2 SVGIG (reference sequence). Deletions cut 4 bases from V and 4 bases from J, with 18 bases between. The CDR3 is 15 residues long. CDR3 DNA sequence: TGTGCCTGGACACTCCAGGGGAGGGGTCCAGATACGCAGTATTTT. The encoded protein is CAWTLQGRGPDTQYF.

V is TRBV30 and J is TRBJ2-4, with 8 bases fitting TRBD1. J gave up 1 base and V 2 bases, and 10 bases lay outside the gene matches. The length of the CDR3 is 17 residues. Per the germline V gene, CDR1 is GTSNPN and CDR2 is SVGIG (reference sequence). CDR3 sequence reads: CAWSPYQGARAKNIQYF. The CDR3 DNA reads as TGTGCCTGGAGTCCATACCAGGGGGCTCGGGCCAAAAACATTCAGTACTTC.

This clone occurred many times. The V call is TRBV6-6, the J call TRBJ2-7; 10 positions match TRBD2. Germline CDR1 MNHNY, CDR2 SVGAGI (reference sequence). J lost 4 bases, V lost 7 bases, and 10 bases had no gene match. This CDR3 is 15 amino acids long. This CDR3 reads CASTPPSGRAYEQYF. The CDR3 bases are TGTGCCAGCACCCCCCCAAGCGGGAGGGCTTACGAGCAGTACTTC.

The chain is built from TRBV19 and TRBJ1-2, with 7 bases fitting TRBD1. V trimming: 3 bases; J trimming: 0 bases; junction bases outside the gene matches: 10. The CDR3 length is 17 residues. From germline, CDR1 is LNHDA and CDR2 SQIVND (reference sequence). The CDR3 spells CASSIALDRTANYGYTF. The CDR3 nucleotides read TGTGCCAGTAGTATTGCCCTGGACAGGACGGCTAACTATGGCTACACCTTC.